These 9 T cell receptor beta chains share one sample of origin, sequenced in a study of blood T cell repertoires in COVID-19 (TCRdb year 2020). The library was obtained by the immunoSEQ multiplex PCR assay. TCRdb provides this immuneACCESS table in a form limited to in-frame rearrangements. Some clones are lacking; in checked studies, under half of them reflect an unresolved V gene, and why the rest are absent is not known. This sample comprises 350,000 to 400,000 clones, about 88% of them detected only once. Of the sample, 2.5% to 3.5% is held by the ten largest clones. The source material was PBMCs or T cells enriched from blood (not recorded which). The receptors come from a woman aged 25-40 years who had recovered from COVID-19.

CDR3 in amino acids: CAISALAGVINEQFF. Here the CDR3 DNA reads TGTGCCATCAGCGCCCTAGCGGGGGTCATTAATGAGCAGTTCTTC. V gene TRBV10-3 combines with J gene TRBJ2-1; 10 bases match TRBD2. The CDR3 loop spans 15 amino acids. Germline CDR1 ENHRY, CDR2 SYGVKD. V dropped 6 bases and J dropped 7; count of bases not matched to a gene: 9.

This chain uses TRBV5-6 with TRBJ2-7, with 8 positions matching TRBD2. The V and J ends lost 1 base and 2 bases, in that order; junction bases with no gene match: 2. CDR1 and CDR2 from the germline V gene are SGHDT and YYEEEE. The CDR3 is 14 amino acids. The CDR3 spells CASSLTAGAYEQYF. The CDR3, as DNA: TGTGCCAGCAGCTTGACAGCGGGGGCCTACGAGCAGTACTTC.

V and J are TRBV5-1 and TRBJ2-2; D possibly corresponds to TRBD2 (5 bases). The germline V and J ends were trimmed by 5 bases and 4 bases, with 24 bases remaining between them. The germline CDR1 and CDR2 sequences are SGHRS and YFSETQ. The CDR3 is 18 residues long. The CDR3 region has the DNA TGCGCCAGCAGTCTGGACTCCAAAATTAAAATTACCACCGGGGAGCTGTTTTTT. Translation: CASSLDSKIKITTGELFF.

V gene TRBV7-6 combines with J gene TRBJ1-6, with TRBD1 identical over 7 bases. Germline V lookup: CDR1 SGHVS, CDR2 FNYEAQ. With 2 bases clipped from V and 9 bases from J, the junction kept 4 bases outside the gene matches. This CDR3 has 14 residues. In DNA form, the CDR3 reads TGTGCCAGCAGCTTATGGCAGGGGGGTTCACCCCTCCACTTT. The encoded protein is CASSLWQGGSPLHF.

The chain combines TRBV5-1 with TRBJ2-3, with 7 bases fitting TRBD2. Germline V gene data show CDR1 as SGHRS and CDR2 as YFSETQ. This CDR3 has 14 residues. The V and J ends lost 5 bases and 0 bases, in that order; junction bases with no gene match: 3. The CDR3 protein is CASRGGGSTDTQYF. CDR3 sequence (DNA): TGCGCCAGCAGGGGCGGGGGAAGCACAGATACGCAGTATTTT. The complete variable domain, with remaining parts taken from reference TRBV5-1 and TRBJ2-3, reads KAGVTQTPRYLIKTRGQQVTLSCSPISGHRSVSWYQQTPGQGLQFLFEYFSETQRNKGNFPGRFSGRQFSNSRSEMNVSTLELGDSALYLCASRGGGSTDTQYFGPGTRLTVL.

The chain couples TRBV2 to TRBJ2-3; D call uncertain. V was trimmed by 5 bases and J by 0 bases, leaving 12 bases between them. Germline CDR1 SNHLY, CDR2 FYNNEI. The CDR3 contains 15 residues. The CDR3 is CASSPYDTSTDTQYF. The CDR3 coding sequence is TGTGCCAGCAGTCCGTACGATACTAGCACAGATACGCAGTATTTT.

The chain employs TRBV29-1 and TRBJ2-7; 9 bases line up with TRBD2. The J segment lost 3 bases and the V segment lost 5 bases, leaving 8 bases of the junction unmatched. Germline assignment: CDR1 SQVTM and CDR2 ANQGSEA. CDR3 length: 14 residues. The CDR3 is CSVLLAGPIYEQYF. CDR3 bases: TGCAGCGTTTTACTAGCGGGTCCTATCTACGAGCAGTACTTC.

The table lists this clone with a few counts. V gene TRBV11-2 combines with J gene TRBJ2-7; TRBD2 might be the D (5 bases). This CDR3 is built from 15 residues. Germline V gives CDR1 SGHAT, CDR2 FQNNGV. V was cut by 7 bases and J by 4 bases, with 20 bases left in between. The CDR3 region is CASTNPGYLDYEQYF. DNA of the CDR3: TGTGCCAGCACCAATCCGGGGTATTTGGATTACGAGCAGTACTTC.

The V call is TRBV6-5, the J call TRBJ1-2; perhaps TRBD1 as D (6 bases). CDR1 and CDR2 (germline): MNHEY, SVGAGI. The CDR3 totals 16 residues. V was shortened by 0 bases and J by 4 bases, with 15 bases between the two germline ends. The CDR3 DNA follows: TGTGCCAGCAGTTACTCTGGGAAGAGGGGGGGCTATGGCTACACCTTC. This encodes CASSYSGKRGGYGYTF.